What follows are 5 T cell receptor beta chains derived from one specimen sequenced in a study of read filtering for tumor transcriptome and immune sequencing (dated by TCRdb to the early 2020s). The sequencing machine was an Illumina HiSeq 4000. Starting from roughly 440 ng RNA, TCR libraries were constructed with the Immunoverse kit using molecular barcoded adaptors that cover the alpha/delta and beta/gamma chains. TCRdb applied fastp at Q25 and MiXCR to the public reads, then kept only in-frame beta chains. Every distinct CDR3 protein forms one entry, paired with its most common genes and DNA. The sample data list about 130,000 distinct CDR3 sequences, and 13% of these were observed just once. More than 9.5% of the sample lies in the top ten. Sequences were obtained from a population of CD138-negative cells sorted from bone marrow. Read against the paper, the sample's cell subset or site label means: bone marrow mononuclear cells depleted of CD138+ plasma/myeloma cells by negative magnetic selection. Every receptor here comes from a donor at least 40 years old with multiple myeloma.

In this sample, this clonotype turned up many times. The V gene is TRBV29-1, the J gene TRBJ2-5, with TRBD1 identical over 9 bases. V was clipped by 7 bases and J by 7 bases; unmatched bases: 16. The CDR3 length is 15 residues. Per germline, CDR1 SQVTM and CDR2 ANQGSEA. Written as DNA, the CDR3 is TGCAGCGGGCAAAAAGGACAGGGGTCGATTGGGACCCAGTACTTC. It yields the protein CSGQKGQGSIGTQYF. Using reference TRBV29-1 and TRBJ2-5 for the parts outside the CDR3, the full variable domain is SAVISQKPSRDICQRGTSLTIQCQVDSQVTMMFWYRQQPGQSLTLIATANQGSEATYESGFVIDKFPISRPNLTFSTLTVSNMSPEDSSIYLCSGQKGQGSIGTQYFGPGTRLLVL.

This clonotype was detected ten times or more. The V and J genes are TRBV7-9 and TRBJ2-1; the D call may be TRBD1 or TRBD2 (5 bases each). CDR3 size: 12 residues. V lost 2 bases and J lost 8, with 7 bases in between. Germline V gene data show CDR1 as SEHNR and CDR2 as FQNEAQ (reference sequence). CDR3 loop: CASSLRGHEQFF. In DNA form, the CDR3 reads TGTGCCAGCAGCTTACGGGGACATGAGCAGTTCTTC.

This clonotype was recorded many times. The V gene is TRBV6-2 or TRBV6-3, the J gene TRBJ2-5; 11 bases agree with TRBD2. The V gene's germline CDR1 is MNHEY and CDR2 SVGEGT. Trimming removed 7 bases from V and 5 bases from J; junction bases left unmatched: 6. The CDR3 consists of 14 residues. The CDR3 is CASTASSGGETQYF. CDR3 nucleotides: TGTGCCAGCACGGCCTCTAGCGGGGGGGAGACCCAGTACTTC.

About this clonotype itself: The junction differs from germline at one of its ends, possibly a read error. The rearrangement uses TRBV3-1 and TRBJ1-1; D not resolved. The CDR3 is 12 amino acids. The germline V gene encodes CDR1 LGHDT and CDR2 YNNKEL (reference sequence). The DNA of the CDR3 is TGTGCCAGCAGCGGGGATCCCACCGAAGTTTTCTTT. Its translation is CASSGDPTEVFF.

Many counts were recorded for this clonotype. The V gene is TRBV24-1, the J gene TRBJ2-1; TRBD1 aligns across 7 bases. From germline, CDR1 is KGHDR and CDR2 SFDVKD. The CDR3 totals 17 residues. After removal of 2 bases from V and 1 base from J, the junction contained 7 bases not matched to a gene. The CDR3 DNA follows: TGTGCCACCAGTGATTCTACAGGGGCGAGATCCTACAATGAGCAGTTCTTC. Encoded protein: CATSDSTGARSYNEQFF.